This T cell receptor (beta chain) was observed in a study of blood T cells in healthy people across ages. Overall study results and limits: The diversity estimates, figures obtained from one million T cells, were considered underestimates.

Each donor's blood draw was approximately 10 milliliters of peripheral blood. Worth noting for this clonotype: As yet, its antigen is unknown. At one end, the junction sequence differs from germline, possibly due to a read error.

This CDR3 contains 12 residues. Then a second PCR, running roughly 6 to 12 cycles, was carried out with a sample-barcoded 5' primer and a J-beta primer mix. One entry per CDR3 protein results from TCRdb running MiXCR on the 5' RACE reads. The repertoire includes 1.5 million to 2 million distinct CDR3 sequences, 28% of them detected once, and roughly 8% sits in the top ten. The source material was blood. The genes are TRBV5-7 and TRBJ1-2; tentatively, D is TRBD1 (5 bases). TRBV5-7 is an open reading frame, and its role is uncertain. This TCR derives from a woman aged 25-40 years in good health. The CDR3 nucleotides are TGTGCCAGCAGCGGGGCTAACTATAGCTACACCTTC. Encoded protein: CASSGANYSYTF.